This TCR beta chain was recovered during a study of blood T cell repertoires in COVID-19. Clones were read by immunoSEQ multiplex PCR, and TCRdb kept only the in-frame ones, dropping some. The sample shows about 230,000 clones, roughly 86% of them seen only once. This CDR3 spans 13 amino acids. V dropped 7 bases and J dropped 2; count of bases not matched to a gene: 5. This TCR was sampled from a woman aged 25 to 39 with acute COVID-19. The sequencing sample was made of PBMCs or T cells enriched from blood (not recorded which). The V gene is TRBV12-3 or TRBV12-4, the J gene TRBJ2-7, with 7 bases matching TRBD1. CDR3 sequence: CASKTGQTYEQYF. The CDR3 DNA follows: TGTGCCAGCAAAACGGGACAGACCTACGAGCAGTACTTC.